The 32 T cell receptor beta chains in this list originate from one sample, sequenced in a study of T-cell reconstitution after alpha-beta-depleted transplantation in children (dated by TCRdb to the mid-2010s). The label giving this sample's treatment or condition can be read as: allogeneic hematopoietic cell transplantation with graft depleted of TCRalphabeta T cells and CD19 B cells. The library relied on PCR. The data were produced on an Illumina HiSeq 2500. TCR libraries were prepared with molecular barcoding, using unique molecular identifiers to normalize TCRbeta repertoire quantification. The public reads were quality trimmed at Q25 with fastp and then assembled into clones with MiXCR by TCRdb, keeping productive beta chains. For every CDR3 protein sequence, its rows merge into one entry that carries the most common genes and DNA. This sample has about 260,000 distinct CDR3 sequences in its table, and around 10% of those were observed once. In total, the top ten clones hold around 20% of the sample.

The sequencing here drew on peripheral blood, taken 180 days after TCRalphabeta/CD19-depleted stem cell transplant. The receptor set was obtained from a male patient between 2 and 10 years old who had a stem cell transplant for chronic granulomatous disease, so the T cells may come from the graft donor.

The rearrangement links TRBV18 to TRBJ2-3; 10 bases match TRBD2. The CDR3 contains 15 residues. In germline, CDR1 is KGHSH, CDR2 LQKENI. The trim removed 3 bases at V and 5 bases at J, leaving 5 bases unmatched. CDR3 bases: TGTGCCAGCTCACCGCTAGCGGGAGTGGGAGATACGCAGTATTTT. Protein product: CASSPLAGVGDTQYF.

This clonotype has at least ten counts. V usage is TRBV7-2 and J usage is TRBJ2-5, with 12 bases that match TRBD1. Per germline, CDR1 SGHTA and CDR2 FQGNSA. The junction had 9 bases not matched to a gene; V was cut back by 5 bases and J by 2 bases. CDR3 size: 17 residues. The CDR3 here is CASSHRDRGRFQETQYF. As DNA, the CDR3 is TGTGCCAGCAGCCACCGGGACAGGGGGCGTTTTCAAGAGACCCAGTACTTC. The whole variable domain, remainder taken from reference TRBV7-2 and TRBJ2-5, is GAGVSQSPSNKVTEKGKDVELRCDPISGHTALYWYRQSLGQGLEFLIYFQGNSAPDKSGLPSDRFSAERTGGSVSTLTIQRTQQEDSAVYLCASSHRDRGRFQETQYFGPGTRLLVL.

In its sample, this clonotype was seen many times. The chain carries TRBV28 and TRBJ2-7, with 7 bases identical to TRBD1. The CDR3 extends over 15 amino acids. V trimming: 3 bases; J trimming: 2 bases; junction bases outside the gene matches: 7. The V gene's germline CDR1 is MDHEN and CDR2 SYDVKM. The chain's CDR3 is CASSFSLTGAYEQYF. The CDR3 region has the DNA TGTGCCAGCAGTTTTTCCTTAACAGGGGCCTACGAGCAGTACTTC.

This clonotype was observed many times. The J gene is TRBJ2-7, the V gene TRBV29-1; 7 nucleotides agree with TRBD1. CDR1 is SQVTM and CDR2 is ANQGSEA in the germline V gene. This CDR3 has 13 amino acids. The trim removed 2 bases at V and 3 bases at J, leaving 4 bases unmatched. As DNA, the CDR3 is TGCAGCGTTGAAACCGGGACAGACTACGAGCAGTACTTC. Translated: CSVETGTDYEQYF.

Comments on this clonotype: A single base separates this from a much larger clone, so it may be a read error. The chain uses TRBV5-1 and TRBJ2-7; 12 positions match TRBD1. The germline gives CDR1 SGHRS, CDR2 YFSETQ. This CDR3 is built from 15 residues. The CDR3 DNA reads TGCACCAGCAGCGGGACGGGACAGGGGGCCCACGAGCAGTACTTC. The encoded protein is CTSSGTGQGAHEQYF.

About this clonotype itself: Being one base from a much bigger clone, this may be a read error. The rearrangement joins TRBV7-7 to TRBJ2-3; TRBD2 agrees at 8 bases. The V gene's germline CDR1 is SSHAT and CDR2 FNYEAQ (reference sequence). The CDR3 loop spans 16 amino acids. CDR3 in amino acids: CASSLGAGEGTDMQYF. In nucleotides, the CDR3 is TGTGCCAGCAGCCTCGGAGCGGGAGAGGGCACAGATATGCAGTATTTT.

This clonotype occurred many times. This chain uses TRBV9 with TRBJ2-1; 8 positions match TRBD2. Trimming cost V 4 bases and J 8 bases; bases outside gene matches: 11. The germline V gene has CDR1 SGDLS and CDR2 YYNGEE. This CDR3 region has 15 residues. The CDR3 is CASSPTSGAFDEQFF. The CDR3 DNA reads TGTGCCAGCAGCCCTACTAGCGGAGCCTTCGATGAGCAGTTCTTC. Based on the CDR3 plus reference TRBV9 and TRBJ2-1, the full variable domain is DSGVTQTPKHLITATGQRVTLRCSPRSGDLSVYWYQQSLDQGLQFLIQYYNGEERAKGNILERFSAQQFPDLHSELNLSSLELGDSALYFCASSPTSGAFDEQFFGPGTRLTVL.

This clonotype was counted many times. The J gene is TRBJ2-4, the V gene TRBV5-5, with D maybe TRBD2 (7 bases). Trimming left V 1 base short and J 0 bases short, with 11 bases between. CDR3 size: 16 residues. Germline values: CDR1 SGHKS, CDR2 YYEKEE (reference sequence). CDR3 amino acids: CASSLLGGLAKNIQYF. As DNA, the CDR3 is TGTGCCAGCAGCTTGCTCGGGGGGCTAGCCAAAAACATTCAGTACTTC.

This clonotype came up many times. The chain is built from TRBV2 and TRBJ1-1, with D perhaps matching TRBD1 (5 bases). The CDR3 is made up of 14 amino acids. The V gene's germline CDR1 is SNHLY and CDR2 FYNNEI. Trimming removed 9 bases at V and 1 base at J, with 15 bases between. As DNA, the CDR3 is TGTGCCAGTCCGTACTTGACAGCGAACACTGAAGCTTTCTTT. Amino acid sequence: CASPYLTANTEAFF.

This clonotype turned up a few times. J is TRBJ2-1 and V is TRBV18; 8 nucleotides agree with TRBD2. Germline lookup yields CDR1 KGHSH and CDR2 LQKENI. The CDR3 contains 16 residues. V dropped 2 bases and J dropped 8; count of bases not matched to a gene: 11. The CDR3 sequence: CASSPFAGGVGDEQFF. The DNA for the CDR3 is TGTGCCAGCTCACCATTTGCGGGGGGCGTTGGAGATGAGCAGTTCTTC. The full variable domain, completed using reference TRBV18 and TRBJ2-1, is NAGVMQNPRHLVRRRGQEARLRCSPMKGHSHVYWYRQLPEEGLKFMVYLQKENIIDESGMPKERFSAEFPKEGPSILRIQQVVRGDSAAYFCASSPFAGGVGDEQFFGPGTRLTVL.

This clonotype was counted ten times or more. This sequence joins TRBV5-1 and TRBJ2-7, with D possibly matching TRBD2 (6 bases). Per germline, CDR1 SGHRS and CDR2 YFSETQ. The V gene lost 4 bases and the J gene lost 2 bases, with 13 bases spanning the gap. There are 14 residues in the CDR3. CDR3 in DNA: TGCGCCAGCAGCATCCGGGACTTCGCCTACGAGCAGTACTTC. Protein sequence: CASSIRDFAYEQYF. Variable domain in full (rest from reference TRBV5-1 and TRBJ2-7): KAGVTQTPRYLIKTRGQQVTLSCSPISGHRSVSWYQQTPGQGLQFLFEYFSETQRNKGNFPGRFSGRQFSNSRSEMNVSTLELGDSALYLCASSIRDFAYEQYFGPGTRLTVT.

This clonotype was seen at least ten times. V is TRBV29-1 and J is TRBJ1-2; TRBD1 aligns across 7 bases. CDR1 and CDR2 from the germline V gene are SQVTM and ANQGSEA. The length of the CDR3 is 12 residues. V lost 4 bases and J lost 8; bases outside the gene matches: 7. This CDR3 reads CSVGPTGDGYTF. The CDR3 region has the DNA TGCAGCGTTGGGCCTACAGGGGACGGCTACACCTTC.

The rearrangement links TRBV28 to TRBJ2-2; D remains unclear. The germline V gene has CDR1 MDHEN and CDR2 SYDVKM. The CDR3 consists of 14 residues. The V and J ends lost 5 bases and 6 bases respectively, with 13 bases between them. The CDR3 spells CASSPRFAPGELFF. As DNA, the CDR3 is TGTGCCAGCAGTCCCCGGTTTGCGCCCGGGGAGCTGTTTTTT.

Many counts were recorded for this clonotype. The chain employs TRBV5-1 and TRBJ2-2; the match to TRBD2 covers 8 bases. Germline CDR1 SGHRS, CDR2 YFSETQ. This CDR3 has 15 amino acids. J gave up 5 bases and V 3 bases, and 6 bases lay outside the gene matches. In DNA form, the CDR3 reads TGCGCCAGCAGCTCAACCGGGGGGGGAACCGGGGAGCTGTTTTTT. It translates to CASSSTGGGTGELFF.

The CDR3 coding sequence is TGCGCCAGCAGCCACCGGTCGGACACAACCTACGAGCAGTACTTC. Translated, it gives CASSHRSDTTYEQYF. V usage is TRBV5-1 and J usage is TRBJ2-7; TRBD1 is a possible D gene (5 bases). V was clipped by 4 bases and J by 2 bases, with 16 bases between them. CDR1 is SGHRS, CDR2 YFSETQ, per germline. This CDR3 comprises 15 residues.

On this clonotype itself: A much larger clone differs from this one at a single base, so this may be a read error. The chain joins TRBV4-1 to TRBJ2-6, with TRBD1 matching over 7 bases. The junction had 6 bases not matched to a gene; V was cut back by 2 bases and J by 2 bases. Germline loops: CDR1 MGHRA, CDR2 YSYEKL. CDR3 length: 17 amino acids. The CDR3, as DNA: TGCGCCAGCAGCCAATCGAAGGGGGCGACTGGGGCCAACGTCCTGACTTTC. Protein product: CASSQSKGATGANVLTF.

This clonotype was detected many times. The chain carries TRBV5-1 and TRBJ2-7; no definite D call. CDR3 size: 14 residues. Germline V gives CDR1 SGHRS, CDR2 YFSETQ. V lost 0 bases, J lost 1 base, and 8 bases lay in between. The CDR3 DNA is TGCGCCAGCAGCTTGGCCCCAGCTTCCTACGAGCAGTACTTC. Translating it yields CASSLAPASYEQYF.

This clonotype was detected only a few times. The chain links TRBV29-1 to TRBJ2-3; 7 positions agree with TRBD1. The J segment lost 4 bases and the V segment lost 5 bases, leaving 3 bases of the junction unmatched. There are 12 residues in the CDR3. Germline V gene data show CDR1 as SQVTM and CDR2 as ANQGSEA. The CDR3 DNA is TGCAGCGTTCGGGACAGTGCAGATACGCAGTATTTT. Its protein is CSVRDSADTQYF.

This clonotype appeared a few times. This sequence joins TRBV23-1 and TRBJ1-5, with D unclear. TRBV23-1 is treated as an ORF (open reading frame) with a function not yet certain. The length of the CDR3 is 12 residues. Between the trimmed V and J ends, which lost 0 bases and 6 bases, there was a span of 3 bases. CDR3 coding DNA: TGCGCCAGCAGTCAATCGGGTCAGCCCCAGCATTTT. Translated: CASSQSGQPQHF.

This clonotype turned up a few times. The rearrangement uses TRBV7-2 and TRBJ1-1, with D hard to call. V lost 0 bases and J 1 base, leaving 9 bases between the germline ends. The CDR3 spans 15 residues. Germline V lookup: CDR1 SGHTA, CDR2 FQGNSA. The CDR3 DNA reads as TGTGCCAGCAGCTTAGCGAGAGGTCCGAACACTGAAGCTTTCTTT. Encoded protein: CASSLARGPNTEAFF.

The chain has TRBV27 and TRBJ1-2; 7 positions agree with TRBD1. Trimming removed 3 bases from V and 4 bases from J; junction bases left unmatched: 5. This CDR3 has 14 amino acids. The germline gives CDR1 MNHEY, CDR2 SMNVEV (reference sequence). The CDR3, as DNA: TGTGCCAGCAGTTTGGGTGCAGGGGGCTATGGCTACACCTTC. Residues: CASSLGAGGYGYTF.

At least ten counts were recorded for this clonotype. The chain combines TRBV7-7 with TRBJ2-5, with TRBD1 as a possible D gene (7 bases). Germline V gene sequence: CDR1 SSHAT, CDR2 FNYEAQ (reference sequence). This CDR3 has 15 residues. The V end lost 5 bases, the J end lost 1 base, and 14 bases lay between the germline ends. As DNA, the CDR3 is TGTGCCAGCAGCACAAGACAGGGAGGCCAAGAGACCCAGTACTTC. Translation gives CASSTRQGGQETQYF.

The sample holds many counts of this clonotype. The V gene is TRBV27, the J gene TRBJ2-3, with 11 bases aligning to TRBD2. Unmatched junction bases numbered 13, after V lost 0 bases and J lost 5 bases. This CDR3 is 19 amino acids long. Germline V gene sequence: CDR1 MNHEY, CDR2 SMNVEV (reference sequence). The CDR3 region has the DNA TGTGCCAGCAGTTTATCAGGTCTAGCGGGAGGCATGACGGTAGATACGCAGTATTTT. Amino acids: CASSLSGLAGGMTVDTQYF.

This clonotype has at least ten counts. This rearrangement joins TRBV20-1 to TRBJ2-1; 12 bases are shared with TRBD2. The CDR3 loop spans 20 amino acids. The V and J ends lost 5 bases and 5 bases, in that order; junction bases with no gene match: 22. Germline CDR1 DFQATT, CDR2 SNEGSKA (reference sequence). CDR3 region: CSAPELGLLAGGLLDNEQFF. The CDR3 region has the DNA TGCAGTGCTCCAGAGTTGGGACTACTAGCGGGAGGTCTACTAGACAATGAGCAGTTCTTC.

This clonotype was seen ten or more times. The chain is built from TRBV11-2 and TRBJ2-4; possible D gene TRBD1, 6 bases. Germline CDR1 and CDR2: SGHAT and FQNNGV. The V end lost 1 base, the J end lost 5 bases, and 9 bases lay between the germline ends. The CDR3 runs 14 residues. The chain's CDR3 is CASSLVPGENIQYF. In DNA, the CDR3 is TGTGCCAGCAGCTTAGTGCCAGGGGAAAACATTCAGTACTTC. Together with reference TRBV11-2 and TRBJ2-4, the CDR3 gives the full variable domain: EAGVAQSPRYKIIEKRQSVAFWCNPISGHATLYWYQQILGQGPKLLIQFQNNGVVDDSQLPKDRFSAERLKGVDSTLKIQPAKLEDSAVYLCASSLVPGENIQYFGAGTRLSVL.

V usage is TRBV20-1 and J usage is TRBJ1-2; 8 bases are shared with TRBD1. The germline CDR1 and CDR2 sequences are DFQATT and SNEGSKA (reference sequence). The CDR3 is 15 amino acids. CDR3 sequence (DNA): TGCTGGGGCCAGGCTCCGGGACAGGCGATGGGTGGCTACACCTTC. Amino acid sequence: CWGQAPGQAMGGYTF.

About this clonotype: A read error may explain this, as a much larger clone is one base away. J is TRBJ1-4 and V is TRBV7-2; D gene ambiguous. Germline V gene lookup returns CDR1 SGHTA and CDR2 FQGNSA. The V gene lost 3 bases and the J gene lost 7 bases, with 12 bases spanning the gap. The CDR3 runs 14 residues. CDR3 bases: TGTGCCAGCAGCTTCGACTCTGGGAGTGAAAAACTGTTTTTT. Translated: CASSFDSGSEKLFF. Using reference TRBV7-2 and TRBJ1-4 for the parts outside the CDR3, the full variable domain is GAGVSQSPSNKVTEKGKDVELRCDPISGHTALYWYRQSLGQGLEFLIYFQGNSAPDKSGLPSDRFSAERTGGSVSTLTIQRTQQEDSAVYLCASSFDSGSEKLFFGSGTQLSVL.

This clonotype was detected many times. The V and J genes are TRBV29-1 and TRBJ2-7; 9 positions agree with TRBD1. CDR1 is SQVTM, CDR2 ANQGSEA, per germline. The CDR3 runs 12 residues. V dropped 7 bases and J dropped 7; count of bases not matched to a gene: 8. In DNA form, the CDR3 reads TGCAGCGGGGCACAGGGGGCGGGTGAGCAGTACTTC. Translation: CSGAQGAGEQYF.

There are many counts of this clonotype. This sequence joins TRBV14 and TRBJ2-1, with 7 nucleotides matching TRBD2. J lost 4 bases, V lost 0 bases, and 6 bases had no gene match. The CDR3 length is 16 residues. CDR1 and CDR2 (germline): SGHDN, FVKESK. CDR3 coding DNA: TGTGCCAGCAGCCAAGATATAGCGGGCGCATACAATGAGCAGTTCTTC. Protein sequence: CASSQDIAGAYNEQFF.

This clonotype was counted many times. The V and J genes are TRBV4-2 and TRBJ2-3; TRBD2 matches 9 bases. After removal of 4 bases from V and 4 bases from J, the junction contained 6 bases not matched to a gene. The CDR3 runs 15 residues. From germline, CDR1 is LGHNA and CDR2 YNFKEQ. This chain's CDR3 is CASSRTVAGADTQYF. In nucleotides, the CDR3 is TGTGCCAGCAGCCGGACCGTAGCGGGAGCAGATACGCAGTATTTT.

This clonotype has ten or more counts. The chain joins TRBV20-1 to TRBJ2-6; TRBD1 matches 7 bases. Germline CDR1 and CDR2: DFQATT and SNEGSKA (reference sequence). V dropped 3 bases and J dropped 9; count of bases not matched to a gene: 5. There are 13 residues in the CDR3. The CDR3 is CSARDRIINVLTF. CDR3 sequence (DNA): TGCAGTGCTAGGGACAGGATTATCAACGTCCTGACTTTC.

This clonotype was counted ten times or more. In DNA, the CDR3 is TGCAGTGCCAAAGGTCGAGGACCCTACGAGCAGTACTTC. It translates to CSAKGRGPYEQYF. This chain uses TRBV20-1 with TRBJ2-7; D unresolved. CDR3 length equals 13 residues. Germline CDR1 and CDR2: DFQATT and SNEGSKA (reference sequence). Trimming took 6 bases from V and 2 from J, leaving 14 bases between them.